This TCR beta chain was captured in a study of T cells after yellow fever vaccination. One entry per CDR3 protein results from TCRdb running MiXCR on the 5' RACE reads. The profile shows some 340,000 distinct CDR3 sequences, about 10% of them singletons. This CDR3 has 17 amino acids. Germline CDR1 and CDR2: KGHSH and LQKENI. The V gene lost 1 base and the J gene lost 4 bases, with 14 bases spanning the gap. This clonotype showed up many times. J is TRBJ2-6 and V is TRBV18; either TRBD1 or TRBD2 may supply D (5 bases each). The sequence was collected from a man aged 18 to 29 who received the YFV17D yellow fever vaccine. The source material was CD4+ T cells sorted from PBMCs, sampled 45 days after the yellow fever booster vaccination. The CDR3 coding sequence is TGTGCCAGCTCACCACGGGGACCCGGGCCCGGGGCCAACGTCCTGACTTTC. This translates into CASSPRGPGPGANVLTF. Together with reference TRBV18 and TRBJ2-6, the CDR3 gives the full variable domain: NAGVMQNPRHLVRRRGQEARLRCSPMKGHSHVYWYRQLPEEGLKFMVYLQKENIIDESGMPKERFSAEFPKEGPSILRIQQVVRGDSAAYFCASSPRGPGPGANVLTFGAGSRLTVL.